This TCR beta chain was observed in a study of neurological immune-mediated disorders. Whole-study results and caveats: HTLV-1-associated myelopathy displayed the greatest TCR clonal expansion, and multiple sclerosis exhibited the smallest, lower than that of healthy controls.

This CDR3 has 14 residues. Per the germline V gene, CDR1 is DFQATT and CDR2 is SNEGSKA (reference sequence). With 5 bases removed from V and 7 bases from J, the gap between germline ends came to 18 bases. The cDNA was generated by 5'RACE with 10-nucleotide random UMIs. TCRdb analysed the 5' RACE reads with MiXCR anew, one entry per CDR3 protein. The sample yields some 37,000 distinct CDR3 sequences, more than 3% seen once. Time point described: longitudinal time-point 1 (baseline). There are many counts of this clonotype. As yet, its antigen is unknown. The sequenced sample consisted of PBMCs. This sequence originates from a woman aged 55-70 years with multiple sclerosis. The genes are TRBV20-1 and TRBJ1-5; D remains ambiguous. The CDR3 here is CSARTVGAKQPQHF. For the CDR3, the DNA is TGCAGTGCTCGCACGGTGGGAGCAAAGCAGCCCCAGCATTTT.